The T cell receptor (beta chain) described here comes from a study of beta chain features in type 1 diabetes. Study overall: There was similarity between patients and healthy donors in age, gender and cell yields. Study-wide points: PCR might preferentially amplify shorter templates, equally in patients and controls. High-TCR-expressing cells could be over-represented by cDNA sequencing.

A few counts support this clone. What it binds is unknown. Every bit of the isolated RNA underwent reverse transcription, so sequencing read expressed TCRB transcripts. The protocol was immunoSEQ multiplex PCR, while the TCRdb copy is restricted to in-frame clones and leaves out a portion. The sample shows around 140,000 clones, about 9.7% of them seen only once. Germline V lookup: CDR1 KGHSH, CDR2 LQKENI. V lost 3 bases, J lost 8 bases, and 10 bases lay in between. The CDR3 covers 12 residues. The TCR was taken from a woman aged 40 to 49 in good health. Sequences were obtained from central memory CD4+ T cells from blood. The chain employs TRBV18 and TRBJ1-1; D might be TRBD1 (6 bases). The CDR3 protein is CASSPSGEEAFF. The CDR3 nucleotides are TGTGCCAGCTCACCGTCAGGGGAAGAAGCTTTCTTT. Together with reference TRBV18 and TRBJ1-1, the CDR3 gives the full variable domain: NAGVMQNPRHLVRRRGQEARLRCSPMKGHSHVYWYRQLPEEGLKFMVYLQKENIIDESGMPKERFSAEFPKEGPSILRIQQVVRGDSAAYFCASSPSGEEAFFGQGTRLTVV.